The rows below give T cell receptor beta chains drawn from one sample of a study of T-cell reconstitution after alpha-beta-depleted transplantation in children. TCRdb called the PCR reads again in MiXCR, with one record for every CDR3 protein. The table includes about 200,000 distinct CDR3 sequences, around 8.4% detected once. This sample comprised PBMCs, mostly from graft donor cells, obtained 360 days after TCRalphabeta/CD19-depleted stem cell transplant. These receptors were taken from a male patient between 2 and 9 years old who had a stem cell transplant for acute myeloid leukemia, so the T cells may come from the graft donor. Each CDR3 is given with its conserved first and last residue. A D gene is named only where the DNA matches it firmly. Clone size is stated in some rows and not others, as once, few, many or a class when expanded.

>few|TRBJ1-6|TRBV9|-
TGTGCCAGCAGCGTAGGGATCTATTCACCCCTCCACTTT
CASSVGIYSPLHF
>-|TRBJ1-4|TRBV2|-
TGTGCCAAGTCCCTGGACGGGTCTGAAAAACTGTTTTTT
CAKSLDGSEKLFF
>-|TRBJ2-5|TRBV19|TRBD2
TGTGCCAGTAGGGGCGGGGGAATGGAGACCCAGTACTTC
CASRGGGMETQYF
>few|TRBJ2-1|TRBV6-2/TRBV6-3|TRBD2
TGTGCCAGCAGTTACATCCTAGCGGGTTACAATGAGCAGTTCTTC
CASSYILAGYNEQFF
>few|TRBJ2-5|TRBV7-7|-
TGTGCTAGCGGCAGGACCCACCAAGAGACCCAGTACTTC
CASGRTHQETQYF
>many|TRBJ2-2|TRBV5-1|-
TGCGCCAGCAGCTTCGCACAGATCAACACCGGGGAGCTGTTTTTT
CASSFAQINTGELFF
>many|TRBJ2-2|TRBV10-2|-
TGCGCCAGCAGCGACACGAACACCGGGGAGCTGTTTTTT
CASSDTNTGELFF
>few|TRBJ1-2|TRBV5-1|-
TGCGCCAGCAGCTTGGGCCAAACGGTCTATGGCTACACCTTC
CASSLGQTVYGYTF
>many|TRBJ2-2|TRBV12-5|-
TGTGCTAGTGGACCCCCGGACGGGGAGCTGTTTTTT
CASGPPDGELFF
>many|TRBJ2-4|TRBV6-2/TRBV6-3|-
TGTGCCAGCAGTACACAAGGGTTAGCCAAAAACATTCAGTACTTC
CASSTQGLAKNIQYF
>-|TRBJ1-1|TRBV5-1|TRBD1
TGCGCCAGCAGCTTATTTCGGACAGGGATGCGGAACACTGAAGCTTTCTTT
CASSLFRTGMRNTEAFF
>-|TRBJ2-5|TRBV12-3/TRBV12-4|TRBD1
TGTGCCAGCAGTTTAACCCAGGGGGCGATCCAAGAGACCCAGTACTTC
CASSLTQGAIQETQYF
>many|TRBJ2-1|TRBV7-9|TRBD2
TGTGCCAGCAGCGTGACTAGCGGGGGCCAATCCTACAATGAGCAGTTCTTC
CASSVTSGGQSYNEQFF
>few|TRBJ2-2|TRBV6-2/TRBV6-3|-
TGTGCCAGCAGTCTGACCCCTTACACCGGGGAGCTGTTTTTT
CASSLTPYTGELFF
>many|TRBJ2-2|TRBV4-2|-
TGTGCCAGCAGCCTGAGGCCAGGGAACACCGGGGAGCTGTTTTTT
CASSLRPGNTGELFF
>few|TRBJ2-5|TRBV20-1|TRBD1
TGCAGTGCTAGAGATGCCCAGACAGGGGCAGAGACCCAGTACTTC
CSARDAQTGAETQYF
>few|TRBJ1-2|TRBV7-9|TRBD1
TGTGCCAGCAGCTTTTACAGGGGGCACGGCTACACCTTC
CASSFYRGHGYTF
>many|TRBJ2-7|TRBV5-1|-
TGCGCCAGCAGCCTCCCAGGGTGGAACTACGAGCAGTACTTC
CASSLPGWNYEQYF
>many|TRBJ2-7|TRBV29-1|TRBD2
TGCAGCGTTGAAGATAAAGAACTAGCGGGAGGGCCCTATTCCAAATACGAGCAGTACTTC
CSVEDKELAGGPYSKYEQYF
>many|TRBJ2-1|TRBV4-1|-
TGCGCCAGCAGCCACTACAATGAGCAGTTCTTC
CASSHYNEQFF
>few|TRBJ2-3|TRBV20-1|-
TGCAGTGCTAGGGTGACCTATAGCACAGATACGCAGTATTTT
CSARVTYSTDTQYF
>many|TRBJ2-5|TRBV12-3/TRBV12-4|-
TGTGCCAGCAGACCCCTCGGTACAGGGACCCAGTACTTC
CASRPLGTGTQYF